The following is a T cell receptor beta chain sequence with its context. This clonotype was seen ten or more times. The specificity of this receptor is unknown. Nothing much larger sits one base from this clone, and base qualities are not available. Library preparation employed PCR. This sample was sequenced with an Illumina HiSeq 4000. Bulk TCR libraries were made following a previously described method, with the TCR primers given in Table S5. The Qiagen AllPrep DNA/RNA kit was used to purify total RNA. Before analysis, reads from multiple sequencing runs of one library were combined. The paper's processing steps were these. Reads were retained only if the reads had an exact TCR constant sequence, and the retained reads were trimmed to 150 nt and grouped according to their 12-nt molecular barcodes. Within each barcode group, reads were sub-clustered at a 15% Levenshtein threshold, and quality-weighted consensus sequences were built per RNA molecule. Non-functional sequences were discarded, and so were lower-count sequences lying one edit away from another sequence. Barcode sub-clusters with fewer than 20% of the maximum read count were removed, based on fitting two negative binomial distributions. Through fastp at Q25 and MiXCR, TCRdb rebuilt clones from the public reads, retaining in-frame beta chains. Each entry merges the rows of one CDR3 protein and shows their most common DNA and genes. The V and J calls follow TCRdb's processing rather than the paper's. Counted in this sample were over 600,000 distinct CDR3 sequences; around 20% of them appeared once. The biggest ten clones account for 0.85% to 0.9% of the sample.

Naive CD8 T cell libraries were made from roughly 21,000 to 960,000 sorted cells using 10%, 30% or 50% of purified RNA. On a BD FACSAria II, naive CD8 T cells were FACS-sorted as CD8+CD4-CCR7+CD45RA+ and collected into RLT Plus buffer. Roughly ten TCR copies' worth of Jurkat RNA were spiked into about 19,000-1,100,000 naive CD8 T cell samples to test detection sensitivity. Enrichment of CD8 T cells was performed with RosetteSep CD8+ T Cell Enrichment Cocktail and Ficoll-Paque, after which ACK red cell lysis was carried out. Looking up the germline V gene yields CDR1 MDHEN and CDR2 SYDVKM. Inclusive of the bounding cysteine and phenylalanine, the CDR3 is 16 residues long. CDR3 DNA is the only sequence kept; it has 48 bases, read in frame from the first base. V loses 5 bases of germline sequence and J loses 4 bases, and the interval between the two ends is 20 bases. This record comes from a study of molecular identifiers for immune sequencing clone quantification (dated by TCRdb to between 2018 and 2020). With regard to the full study: In a replicate experiment, RNA from roughly 18,000 or 92,000 naive CD8 T cells was split into five aliquots, four of which were sequenced. The study was a methods study using CD8 T cells to benchmark molecular-identifier clustering-based TCR repertoire sequencing (MIDCIRS) and TCR RNA copy counting.

Results and caveats for the whole study, not just this receptor: In CMV-specific effector cells, over 99% of molecules were held by clones above 20 RNA copies, whereas under 1% of molecules were held by such clones in naive cells. The sizes of highly expanded clones could end up underestimated when identical TCR molecules share a barcode. Modeling estimated about three recovered TCR RNA copies per cell, compared with about 10 by digital PCR, which implies roughly 29% capture efficiency. When barcode sub-clustering was left out, chimeric consensus sequences inflated TCR diversity, with chimeras reaching as high as 47%. Even against a background of approximately 1 million naive CD8 T cells, spiked-in Jurkat TCR RNA amounting to a single cell's worth was reported to be detectable. The naive libraries included spiked-in Jurkat TCR RNA (about 11 copies' worth), and this RNA is not part of the donor repertoire.

The chain uses TRBV28 and TRBJ1-1; 6 matching bases give a weak D call of TRBD1. Sequenced material: naive CD8+ T cells from blood, with Jurkat cell RNA spiked in. This specimen's cell subset or site label, per the study, means: FACS-sorted CD8+CD4-CCR7+CD45RA+ naive T cells. The clonotype comes from a human donor in good health. Some libraries in this study had Jurkat cell RNA spiked in. In nucleotides, the sequence is TGTGCCAGCAGTGGAGGGGGGGGATGGGATACCACTGAAGCTTTCTTT. Its product reads: CASSGGGGWDTTEAFF.